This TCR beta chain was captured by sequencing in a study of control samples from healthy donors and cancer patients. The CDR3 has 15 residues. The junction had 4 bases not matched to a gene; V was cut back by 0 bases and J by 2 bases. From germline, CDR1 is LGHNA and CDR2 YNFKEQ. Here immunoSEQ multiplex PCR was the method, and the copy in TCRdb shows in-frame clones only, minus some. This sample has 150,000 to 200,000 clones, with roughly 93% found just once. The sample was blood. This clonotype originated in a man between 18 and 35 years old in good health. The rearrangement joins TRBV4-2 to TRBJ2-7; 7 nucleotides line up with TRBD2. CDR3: CASSQDGTTPYEQYF. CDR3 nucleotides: TGTGCCAGCAGCCAAGATGGGACTACCCCCTACGAGCAGTACTTC.